The 16 T cell receptor beta chains below all came from one sample that was sequenced in a study of blood T cell repertoires in COVID-19. Profiled with immunoSEQ multiplex PCR; TCRdb holds only in-frame clones, not every one. There are 120,000 to 150,000 clones in the sample; 84% occur only once, and about 39% lies in the top ten. The sequencing sample was made of peripheral blood. The receptors were sampled from a human donor in a cohort sampled during active COVID-19.

This chain uses TRBV6-6 with TRBJ1-1, with TRBD1 matching 7 bases. Trimming cost V 6 bases and J 1 base; bases outside gene matches: 8. The CDR3 contains 15 residues. The germline V gene has CDR1 MNHNY and CDR2 SVGAGI (reference sequence). CDR3 sequence reads: CASSQTRTGNTEAFF. The CDR3 coding sequence is TGTGCCAGCAGCCAAACTCGGACAGGGAACACTGAAGCTTTCTTT.

The chain combines TRBV11-2 with TRBJ2-5, with 8 bases aligning to TRBD2. CDR3 size: 15 residues. CDR1 and CDR2 (germline): SGHAT, FQNNGV. Trimming cost V 2 bases and J 2 bases; bases outside gene matches: 4. The CDR3: CASSLRAGVQETQYF. The CDR3 nucleotides read TGTGCCAGCAGCTTACGAGCGGGGGTACAAGAGACCCAGTACTTC.

CDR3 sequence: CASSLGRDYGYTF. The DNA of the CDR3 is TGTGCCAGCAGTTTGGGGAGGGACTATGGCTACACCTTC. The rearrangement links TRBV27 to TRBJ1-2; no definite D call. There are 13 residues in the CDR3. The V end lost 3 bases, the J end lost 3 bases, and 8 bases lay between the germline ends. The V gene's germline CDR1 is MNHEY and CDR2 SMNVEV (reference sequence).

The chain has TRBV19 and TRBJ2-2; D is unclear. V lost 5 bases and J 6 bases, leaving 7 bases between the germline ends. This CDR3 is 12 amino acids long. Germline CDR1 LNHDA, CDR2 SQIVND (reference sequence). This chain's CDR3 is CASSPGAGELFF. CDR3 nucleotides: TGTGCCAGTAGTCCCGGAGCCGGGGAGCTGTTTTTT.

This clone was found a few times. J is TRBJ2-5 and V is TRBV14; D may be TRBD2 (5 bases). Germline CDR1 SGHDN, CDR2 FVKESK. V was trimmed by 2 bases and J by 3 bases, leaving 10 bases between them. The CDR3 spans 14 residues. CDR3 in amino acids: CASSQLGLEETQYF. The CDR3 DNA is TGTGCCAGCAGCCAACTAGGACTGGAAGAGACCCAGTACTTC. Based on the CDR3 plus reference TRBV14 and TRBJ2-5, the full variable domain is EAGVTQFPSHSVIEKGQTVTLRCDPISGHDNLYWYRRVMGKEIKFLLHFVKESKQDESGMPNNRFLAERTGGTYSTLKVQPAELEDSGVYFCASSQLGLEETQYFGPGTRLLVL.

The rearrangement joins TRBV18 to TRBJ1-5; 11 bases line up with TRBD1. CDR1 and CDR2 from the germline V gene are KGHSH and LQKENI. This CDR3 is 20 amino acids long. Trimming at V came to 0 bases and at J to 4 bases, leaving 14 bases not matched to a gene. Here the CDR3 DNA reads TGTGCCAGCTCACCACCGGGGGGACAGGGGGGGTCACGGCGGAATCAGCCCCAGCATTTT. Translation: CASSPPGGQGGSRRNQPQHF.

This rearrangement joins TRBV27 to TRBJ1-6, with TRBD1 identical over 7 bases. Germline V gene lookup returns CDR1 MNHEY and CDR2 SMNVEV (reference sequence). With 2 bases clipped from V and 7 bases from J, the junction kept 5 bases outside the gene matches. The length of the CDR3 is 15 residues. The CDR3 coding sequence is TGTGCCAGCAGTTTAGAGACAGGGTCCAATTCACCCCTCCACTTT. Translation gives CASSLETGSNSPLHF.

The table lists this clone with a count of one. The V call is TRBV4-2, the J call TRBJ2-7; TRBD1 matches 7 bases. V was clipped by 4 bases and J by 5 bases; unmatched bases: 5. The CDR3 totals 13 residues. Germline V gene sequence: CDR1 LGHNA, CDR2 YNFKEQ. In nucleotides, the CDR3 is TGTGCCAGCAGCCTAGACAGGGTGAACGAGCAGTACTTC. It encodes CASSLDRVNEQYF.

The chain combines TRBV18 with TRBJ1-1, with 9 positions matching TRBD1. Germline-derived CDR1 and CDR2 are KGHSH and LQKENI. V trimming: 4 bases; J trimming: 1 base; junction bases outside the gene matches: 7. The CDR3 runs to 16 residues. CDR3 sequence (DNA): TGTGCCAGCTCACATAGGGGACAGGGATGGAACACTGAAGCTTTCTTT. It encodes CASSHRGQGWNTEAFF. Filled out from reference TRBV18 and TRBJ1-1, the complete variable domain reads NAGVMQNPRHLVRRRGQEARLRCSPMKGHSHVYWYRQLPEEGLKFMVYLQKENIIDESGMPKERFSAEFPKEGPSILRIQQVVRGDSAAYFCASSHRGQGWNTEAFFGQGTRLTVV.

The chain combines TRBV5-1 with TRBJ2-4; 8 bases are shared with TRBD1. Germline CDR1 SGHRS, CDR2 YFSETQ. V lost 6 bases, J lost 8 bases, and 13 bases stayed unmatched. This CDR3 is 15 amino acids long. This chain's CDR3 is CASILRTGWLDIQYF. The DNA of the CDR3 is TGCGCCAGCATCCTGAGGACAGGGTGGTTAGACATTCAGTACTTC.

The chain carries TRBV6-2 or TRBV6-3 and TRBJ1-1; D uncertain. The CDR3 is made up of 12 amino acids. The ends were cut back, 4 bases at V and 8 bases at J, with 11 bases in the middle. CDR1 and CDR2 (germline): MNHEY, SVGEGT. This CDR3 is CASSSATREAFF. The CDR3 nucleotides read TGTGCCAGCAGTTCAGCGACGCGAGAAGCTTTCTTT.

The chain combines TRBV5-6 with TRBJ1-2; TRBD1 aligns across 10 bases. CDR1 is SGHDT, CDR2 YYEEEE, per germline. The CDR3 has 15 amino acids. Germline trimming cut 4 bases from V and 3 bases from J; bases unmatched to any gene: 6. The CDR3 loop is CASSTDRGRDYGYTF. The CDR3 coding sequence is TGTGCCAGCAGCACTGACAGGGGGCGAGACTATGGCTACACCTTC.

The sample holds one count of this clone. The chain joins TRBV7-2 to TRBJ1-1, with no clear D. This CDR3 has 12 residues. In germline, CDR1 is SGHTA, CDR2 FQGNSA. Trimming pared 3 bases from V and 7 bases from J, leaving 9 bases between. The CDR3 nucleotides read TGTGCCAGCAGCTTGGGAGTGGGTGAAGCTTTCTTT. Translated, it gives CASSLGVGEAFF.

The rearrangement joins TRBV30 to TRBJ1-2; D might be TRBD1 (5 bases). Germline V gene lookup returns CDR1 GTSNPN and CDR2 SVGIG (reference sequence). CDR3 length: 11 amino acids. The V end was cut by 1 base, the J end by 5 bases, with 5 bases between. The CDR3 DNA follows: TGTGCCTGGAGTGAGGGGTATGGCTACACCTTC. It specifies CAWSEGYGYTF.

The gene calls are TRBV25-1 and TRBJ1-4; D possibly corresponds to TRBD1 (5 bases). V was shortened by 1 base and J by 7 bases, with 13 bases between the two germline ends. This CDR3 has 15 residues. Germline V gene lookup returns CDR1 MGHDK and CDR2 SYGVNS. The CDR3 nucleotides read TGTGCCAGCAGTGAATGGAGGGGAAGGACTGAAAAACTGTTTTTT. Its translation: CASSEWRGRTEKLFF.

This clone came up a few times. This rearrangement joins TRBV27 to TRBJ1-2, with a weak D call TRBD1 (5 bases). This CDR3 has 13 amino acids. In germline, CDR1 is MNHEY, CDR2 SMNVEV (reference sequence). Trimming took 8 bases from V and 4 from J, leaving 14 bases between them. The CDR3 spells CASAQSGGYGYTF. For the CDR3, the DNA is TGTGCCAGCGCCCAATCCGGGGGCTATGGCTACACCTTC.